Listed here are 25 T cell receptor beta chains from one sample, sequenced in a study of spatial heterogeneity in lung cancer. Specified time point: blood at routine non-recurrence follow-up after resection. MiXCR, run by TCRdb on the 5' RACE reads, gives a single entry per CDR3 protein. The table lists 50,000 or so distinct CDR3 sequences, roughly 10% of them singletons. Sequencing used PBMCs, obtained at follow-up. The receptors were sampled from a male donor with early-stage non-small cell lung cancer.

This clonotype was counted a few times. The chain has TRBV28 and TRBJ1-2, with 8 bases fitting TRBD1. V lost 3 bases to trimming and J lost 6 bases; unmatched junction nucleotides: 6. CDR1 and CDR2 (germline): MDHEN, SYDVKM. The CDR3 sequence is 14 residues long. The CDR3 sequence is CASSLPGQGDGYTF. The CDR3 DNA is TGTGCCAGCAGTTTGCCCGGACAGGGCGATGGCTACACCTTC.

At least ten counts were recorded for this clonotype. CDR3 nucleotides: TGTGCCAGCAGTGAACTAGCCTATTCGCAGTATTTT. Residues: CASSELAYSQYF. The gene calls are TRBV2 and TRBJ2-3; possibly TRBD2 for D (5 bases). The CDR3 is made up of 12 amino acids. CDR1 is SNHLY, CDR2 FYNNEI, per germline. V was cut by 2 bases and J by 10 bases, with 10 bases left in between.

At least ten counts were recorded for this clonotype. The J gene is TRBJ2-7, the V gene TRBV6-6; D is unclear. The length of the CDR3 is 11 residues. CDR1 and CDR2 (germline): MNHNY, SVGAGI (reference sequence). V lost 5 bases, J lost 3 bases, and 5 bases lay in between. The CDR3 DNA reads TGTGCCAGCAGTAAAGGCTACGAGCAGTACTTC. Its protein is CASSKGYEQYF.

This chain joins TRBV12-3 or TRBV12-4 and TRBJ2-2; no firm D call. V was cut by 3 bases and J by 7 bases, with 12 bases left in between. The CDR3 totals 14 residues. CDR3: CASSFATSSGELFF. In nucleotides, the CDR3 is TGTGCCAGCAGTTTTGCTACCAGCAGCGGGGAGCTGTTTTTT.

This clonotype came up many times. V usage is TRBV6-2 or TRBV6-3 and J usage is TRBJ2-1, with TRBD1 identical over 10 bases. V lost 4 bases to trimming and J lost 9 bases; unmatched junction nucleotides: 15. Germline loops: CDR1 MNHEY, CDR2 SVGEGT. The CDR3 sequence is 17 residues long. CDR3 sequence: CASSSHRTGGSRSEQFF. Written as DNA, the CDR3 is TGTGCCAGCAGTTCTCATCGGACAGGGGGTTCGAGAAGTGAGCAGTTCTTC.

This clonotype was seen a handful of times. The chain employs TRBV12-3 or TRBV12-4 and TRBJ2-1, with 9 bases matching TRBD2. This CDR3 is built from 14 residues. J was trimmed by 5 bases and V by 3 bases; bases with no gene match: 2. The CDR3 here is CASSLASGNNEQFF. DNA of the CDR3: TGTGCCAGCAGTTTGGCTAGCGGGAACAATGAGCAGTTCTTC.

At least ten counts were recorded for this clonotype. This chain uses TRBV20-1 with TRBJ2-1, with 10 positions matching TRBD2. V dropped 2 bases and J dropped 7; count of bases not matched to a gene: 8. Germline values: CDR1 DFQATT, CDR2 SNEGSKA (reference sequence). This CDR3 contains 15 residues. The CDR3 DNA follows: TGCAGTGCTAGATTAGCGGGAGGAAGAAGAAATGAGCAGTTCTTC. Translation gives CSARLAGGRRNEQFF.

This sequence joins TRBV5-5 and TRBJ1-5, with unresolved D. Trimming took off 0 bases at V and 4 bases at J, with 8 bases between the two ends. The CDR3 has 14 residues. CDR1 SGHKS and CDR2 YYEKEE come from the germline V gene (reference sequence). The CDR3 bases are TGTGCCAGCAGCTTGGGGGGTACTAATCAGCCCCAGCATTTT. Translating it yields CASSLGGTNQPQHF.

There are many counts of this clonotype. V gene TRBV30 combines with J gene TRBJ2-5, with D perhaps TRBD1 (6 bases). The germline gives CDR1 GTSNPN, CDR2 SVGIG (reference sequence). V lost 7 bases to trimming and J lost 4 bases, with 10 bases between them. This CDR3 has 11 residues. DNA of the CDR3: TGTGCCTCGGGACAACGAGAGACCCAGTACTTC. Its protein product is CASGQRETQYF.

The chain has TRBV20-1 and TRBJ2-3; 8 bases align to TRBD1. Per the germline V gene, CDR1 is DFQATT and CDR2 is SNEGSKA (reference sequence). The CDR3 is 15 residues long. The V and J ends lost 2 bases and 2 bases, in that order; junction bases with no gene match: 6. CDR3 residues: CSARTGTGYTDTQYF. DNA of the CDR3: TGCAGTGCTAGAACCGGGACAGGATACACAGATACGCAGTATTTT.

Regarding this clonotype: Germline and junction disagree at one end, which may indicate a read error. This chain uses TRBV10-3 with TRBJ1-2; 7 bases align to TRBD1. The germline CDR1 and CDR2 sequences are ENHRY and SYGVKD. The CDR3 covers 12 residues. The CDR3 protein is CAISESTGNSHF. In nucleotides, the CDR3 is TGTGCCATCAGTGAGTCGACAGGGAATAGCCACTTC.

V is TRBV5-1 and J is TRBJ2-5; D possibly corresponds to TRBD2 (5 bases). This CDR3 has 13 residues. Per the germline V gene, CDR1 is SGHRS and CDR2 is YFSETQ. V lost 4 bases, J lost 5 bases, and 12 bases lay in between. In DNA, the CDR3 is TGCGCCAGCAGCCATAGGGAGTATGAGACCCAGTACTTC. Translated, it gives CASSHREYETQYF.

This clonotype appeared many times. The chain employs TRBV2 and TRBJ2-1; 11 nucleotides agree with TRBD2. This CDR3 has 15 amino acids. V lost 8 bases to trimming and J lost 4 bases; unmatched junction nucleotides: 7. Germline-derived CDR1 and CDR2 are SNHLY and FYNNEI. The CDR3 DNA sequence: TGTGCCAGCGATTTCGGGACTAGCGGATACAATGAGCAGTTCTTC. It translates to CASDFGTSGYNEQFF.

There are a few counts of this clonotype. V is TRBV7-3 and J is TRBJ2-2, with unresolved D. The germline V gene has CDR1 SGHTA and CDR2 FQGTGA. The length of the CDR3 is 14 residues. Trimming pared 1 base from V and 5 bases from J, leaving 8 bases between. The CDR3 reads CASSLMGKTGELFF. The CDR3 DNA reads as TGTGCCAGCAGCTTAATGGGAAAAACCGGGGAGCTGTTTTTT. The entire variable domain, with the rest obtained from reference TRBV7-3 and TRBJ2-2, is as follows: GAGVSQTPSNKVTEKGKYVELRCDPISGHTALYWYRQSLGQGPEFLIYFQGTGAADDSGLPNDRFFAVRPEGSVSTLKIQRTERGDSAVYLCASSLMGKTGELFFGEGSRLTVL.

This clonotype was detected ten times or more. CDR3 nucleotides: TGTGCCAGCAGCTTCGGGGGAGTGGGGACTGAAGCTTTCTTT. Its translation: CASSFGGVGTEAFF. The chain combines TRBV7-2 with TRBJ1-1, with D perhaps matching TRBD1 (5 bases). Trimming removed 3 bases at V and 5 bases at J, with 13 bases between. This CDR3 contains 14 residues. The germline V gene has CDR1 SGHTA and CDR2 FQGNSA.

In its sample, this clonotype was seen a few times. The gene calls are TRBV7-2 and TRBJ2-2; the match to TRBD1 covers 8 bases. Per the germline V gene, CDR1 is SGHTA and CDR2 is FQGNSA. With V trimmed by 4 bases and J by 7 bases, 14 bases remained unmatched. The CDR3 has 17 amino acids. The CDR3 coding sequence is TGTGCCAGCAGCTCCCAGACAGGGGCCCAAATCGGCGGGGAGCTGTTTTTT. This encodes CASSSQTGAQIGGELFF.

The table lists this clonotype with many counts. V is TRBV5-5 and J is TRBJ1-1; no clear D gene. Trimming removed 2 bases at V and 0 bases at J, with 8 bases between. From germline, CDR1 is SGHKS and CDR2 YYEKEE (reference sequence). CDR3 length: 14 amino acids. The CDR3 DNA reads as TGTGCCAGCAGCTTTAACAGAATGAACACTGAAGCTTTCTTT. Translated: CASSFNRMNTEAFF.

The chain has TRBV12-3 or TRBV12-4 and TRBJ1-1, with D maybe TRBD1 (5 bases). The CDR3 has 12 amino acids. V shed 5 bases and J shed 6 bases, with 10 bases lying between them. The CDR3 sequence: CASSPGSAEAFF. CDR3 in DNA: TGTGCCAGCAGTCCAGGGAGCGCTGAAGCTTTCTTT.

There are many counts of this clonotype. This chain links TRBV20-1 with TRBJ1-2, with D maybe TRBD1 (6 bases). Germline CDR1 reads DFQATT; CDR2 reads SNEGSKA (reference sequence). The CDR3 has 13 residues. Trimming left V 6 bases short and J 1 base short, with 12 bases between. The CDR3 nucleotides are TGCAGTGCCACAGACAGGAATAACTATGGCTACACCTTC. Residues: CSATDRNNYGYTF.

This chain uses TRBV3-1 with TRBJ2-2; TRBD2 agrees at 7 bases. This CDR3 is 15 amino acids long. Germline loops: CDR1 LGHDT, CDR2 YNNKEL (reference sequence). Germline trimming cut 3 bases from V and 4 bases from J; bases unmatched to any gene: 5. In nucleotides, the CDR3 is TGTGCCAGCAGCCAGGGAGGGGCGAGCACCGGGGAGCTGTTTTTT. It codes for CASSQGGASTGELFF.

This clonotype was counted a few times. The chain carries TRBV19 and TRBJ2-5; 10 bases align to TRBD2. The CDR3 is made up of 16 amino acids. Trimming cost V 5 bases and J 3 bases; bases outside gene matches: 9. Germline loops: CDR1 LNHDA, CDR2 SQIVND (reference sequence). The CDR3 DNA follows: TGTGCCAGTAGTCCTTTGACTAGCGGGTCCGAAGAGACCCAGTACTTC. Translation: CASSPLTSGSEETQYF.

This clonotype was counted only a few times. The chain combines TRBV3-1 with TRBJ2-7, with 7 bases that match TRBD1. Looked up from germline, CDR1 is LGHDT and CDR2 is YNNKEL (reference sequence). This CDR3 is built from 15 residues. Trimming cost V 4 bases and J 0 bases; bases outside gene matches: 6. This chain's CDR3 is CASSPGTDSSYEQYF. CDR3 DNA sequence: TGTGCCAGCAGCCCCGGGACAGATAGCTCCTACGAGCAGTACTTC.

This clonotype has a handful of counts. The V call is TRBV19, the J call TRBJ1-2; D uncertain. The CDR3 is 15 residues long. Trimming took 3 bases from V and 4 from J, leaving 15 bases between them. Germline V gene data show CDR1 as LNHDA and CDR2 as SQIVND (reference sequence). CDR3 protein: CASSIKADNAYGYTF. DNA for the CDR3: TGTGCCAGTAGTATTAAAGCTGACAACGCCTATGGCTACACCTTC.

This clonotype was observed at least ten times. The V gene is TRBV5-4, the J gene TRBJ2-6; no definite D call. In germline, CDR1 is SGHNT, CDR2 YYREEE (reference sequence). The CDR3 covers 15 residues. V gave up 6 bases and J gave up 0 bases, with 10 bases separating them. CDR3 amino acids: CASTSRLSGANVLTF. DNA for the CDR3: TGTGCCAGCACCTCACGCCTCTCTGGGGCCAACGTCCTGACTTTC.

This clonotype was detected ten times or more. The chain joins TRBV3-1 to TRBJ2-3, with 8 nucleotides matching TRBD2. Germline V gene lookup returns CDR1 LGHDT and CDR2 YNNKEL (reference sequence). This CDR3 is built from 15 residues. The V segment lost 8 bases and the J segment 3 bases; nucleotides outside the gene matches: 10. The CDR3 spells CASSPASGFTDTQYF. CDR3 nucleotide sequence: TGTGCCAGCTCCCCGGCTAGCGGGTTTACAGATACGCAGTATTTT.